The 30 T cell receptor beta chains below were found in one sample sequenced in a study of CD8+CD57+ T cells in acquired aplastic anemia. Profiling of TCR beta VDJ combinations and CDR3 sequences used genomic DNA as template. One entry per CDR3 protein, called by TCRdb with MiXCR from the reads. Altogether 350,000 to 450,000 distinct CDR3 sequences are present, approximately 70% being singletons, with the ten largest covering 3.5% to 4.5%. The sequenced sample was sorted CD4+, CD8+, or CD8+CD57+ T cells (not recorded which) from PBMCs. The source of these receptors is a human donor in good health, serving as a control.

Only one count was recorded for this clonotype. Relative to the germline gene, one junction end is altered; a read error may explain this. The chain is built from TRBV7-3 and TRBJ1-4; D ambiguous. Germline-derived CDR1 and CDR2 are SGHTA and FQGTGA. This CDR3 contains 13 residues. CDR3 DNA: TGTGCCAGCAAGCAAGGACTTGGTGAAAGACTGTTTTTT. Its protein product is CASKQGLGERLFF. The variable domain in full, with the rest retrieved from reference TRBV7-3 and TRBJ1-4, is GAGVSQTPSNKVTEKGKYVELRCDPISGHTALYWYRQSLGQGPEFLIYFQGTGAADDSGLPNDRFFAVRPEGSVSTLKIQRTERGDSAVYLCASKQGLGERLFFGSGTQLSVL.

Comment on this clonotype: A read error may produce the germline difference seen at one junction end. The chain couples TRBV19 to TRBJ1-5; D uncertain. The CDR3 length is 15 residues. Germline CDR1 LNHDA, CDR2 SQIVND (reference sequence). The CDR3 bases are TGTGCCAGTAGTATAGACCAGAGGGAGGGTCAGCTCCAGCATTTT. This gives the protein CASSIDQREGQLQHF.

The rearrangement joins TRBV7-2 to TRBJ2-7, with 8 bases aligning to TRBD2. The CDR3 is 16 amino acids. CDR1 is SGHTA and CDR2 is FQGNSA in the germline V gene. J lost 9 bases, V lost 5 bases, and 18 bases had no gene match. The CDR3 here is CASSPFRGGTVYTQYF. CDR3 nucleotide sequence: TGTGCCAGCAGCCCATTCCGGGGGGGAACGGTGTATACGCAGTACTTC.

This clonotype has more than one count but fewer than ten. Being one base from a much bigger clone, this may be a read error. The rearrangement links TRBV12-3 or TRBV12-4 to TRBJ1-1; D is perhaps TRBD1 (5 bases). This CDR3 comprises 14 residues. This CDR3 reads CASRRQGGGTEASF. Here the CDR3 DNA reads TGTGCCAGCAGACGTCAGGGAGGAGGGACTGAAGCTTCCTTT.

This sequence joins TRBV6-1 and TRBJ2-7; D is perhaps TRBD1 (6 bases). Germline CDR1 reads MNHNS; CDR2 reads SASEGT. Between the trimmed V and J ends, which lost 5 bases and 0 bases, there was a span of 17 bases. The CDR3 contains 16 residues. The CDR3 DNA is TGTGCCAGCAGTTCGCGGAAACAGGGATCCTCCTACGAGCAGTACTTC. Translated: CASSSRKQGSSYEQYF.

V and J are TRBV9 and TRBJ1-2; the D is unclear. Per germline, CDR1 SGDLS and CDR2 YYNGEE. V dropped 3 bases and J dropped 10 bases, with 19 bases sitting between them. CDR3 length: 14 amino acids. The CDR3 DNA follows: TGTGCCAGCAGCGCGGATCAGGCGCAGTACACCTACACCTTC. Encoded protein: CASSADQAQYTYTF. Together with reference TRBV9 and TRBJ1-2, the CDR3 gives the full variable domain: DSGVTQTPKHLITATGQRVTLRCSPRSGDLSVYWYQQSLDQGLQFLIQYYNGEERAKGNILERFSAQQFPDLHSELNLSSLELGDSALYFCASSADQAQYTYTFGSGTRLTVV.

As for this clonotype: A read error may account for a junction end that differs from germline. This rearrangement joins TRBV20-1 to TRBJ1-2; 7 positions match TRBD1. The CDR3 covers 12 residues. Looked up from germline, CDR1 is DFQATT and CDR2 is SNEGSKA (reference sequence). CDR3 amino acids: CSARDPDRAISF. CDR3 nucleotides: TGCAGTGCTAGGGACCCTGACAGGGCTATTTCCTTC.

The chain carries TRBV4-2 and TRBJ2-7; 9 bases match TRBD2. J lost 6 bases, V lost 4 bases, and 10 bases had no gene match. Germline values: CDR1 LGHNA, CDR2 YNFKEQ. The CDR3 is 15 amino acids. The CDR3 region has the DNA TGTGCCAGCAGCCCCTCCGGGACTAGCAACTCCGAGCAGTACTTC. This translates into CASSPSGTSNSEQYF.

This clonotype was detected only once. At one end the junction does not follow the germline gene, possibly because of a read error. The chain recombines TRBV5-1 with TRBJ2-2, with D hard to call. Looked up from germline, CDR1 is SGHRS and CDR2 is YFSETQ. The CDR3 length is 13 residues. As DNA, the CDR3 is TGTGCCACCAGCAATGGTCTGAACGGGGAGCTGTTTTTT. This codes for CATSNGLNGELFF.

This rearrangement joins TRBV20-1 to TRBJ1-2, with 7 bases that match TRBD1. V trimming: 1 base; J trimming: 7 bases; junction bases outside the gene matches: 9. This CDR3 contains 14 residues. Germline CDR1 DFQATT, CDR2 SNEGSKA (reference sequence). CDR3 residues: CSARGQTGIGGYTF. CDR3 nucleotides: TGCAGTGCTAGAGGGCAGACAGGGATTGGTGGCTACACCTTC.

Remarks on this clonotype: The junction does not match germline at one end; this may be a read error. This chain links TRBV20-1 with TRBJ1-3; D is possibly TRBD1 (5 bases). This CDR3 has 14 residues. From germline, CDR1 is DFQATT and CDR2 SNEGSKA (reference sequence). CDR3 amino acids: CSARGAGTGHTIYF. The CDR3 DNA reads TGCAGTGCGAGAGGGGCTGGCACGGGACACACCATATATTTT.

The chain employs TRBV9 and TRBJ1-4; D not certain. V lost 0 bases, J lost 14 bases, and 20 bases lay in between. The length of the CDR3 is 15 residues. Germline loops: CDR1 SGDLS, CDR2 YYNGEE. CDR3 in amino acids: CASSVGRDFNESLFF. The CDR3 bases are TGTGCCAGCAGCGTAGGCCGCGATTTCAATGAAAGCCTGTTTTTT.

This clonotype was seen once. One end of the junction does not line up with germline, which may come from a read error. The gene calls are TRBV7-9 and TRBJ2-1; D ambiguous. This CDR3 is 13 amino acids long. CDR1 and CDR2 (germline): SEHNR, FQNEAQ (reference sequence). The CDR3, as DNA: TGCGCCAGCAGCCAGGCACAGCTAAATGAGCAGTTCTTC. Its protein is CASSQAQLNEQFF.

The V gene is TRBV12-3 or TRBV12-4, the J gene TRBJ1-6; D gene uncertain. Trimming removed 6 bases at V and 10 bases at J, with 19 bases between. The CDR3 totals 15 residues. CDR3 sequence (DNA): TGTGCCAGCAGCGTACTAGTCGGAGGAGGGTCACCCCTCCACTTT. Its protein is CASSVLVGGGSPLHF.

V and J are TRBV20-1 and TRBJ2-7; 11 bases line up with TRBD2. J was trimmed by 0 bases and V by 6 bases; bases with no gene match: 4. The CDR3 length is 14 residues. Germline-derived CDR1 and CDR2 are DFQATT and SNEGSKA (reference sequence). The CDR3 DNA sequence: TGCAGTGCACAAGGGACTAGCGGCTCCTACGAGCAGTACTTC. Translating gives CSAQGTSGSYEQYF.

Points on this clonotype: The junction differs from germline at one of its ends, possibly a read error. The V call is TRBV2, the J call TRBJ1-2; D gene ambiguous. CDR1 SNHLY and CDR2 FYNNEI come from the germline V gene. The CDR3 extends over 14 amino acids. CDR3 loop: CASSTSAWLTEASF. The CDR3 nucleotides read TGTGCCAGCAGCACATCAGCATGGCTAACAGAAGCCTCCTTC. The whole variable domain, filled in from reference TRBV2 and TRBJ1-2, reads EPEVTQTPSHQVTQMGQEVILRCVPISNHLYFYWYRQILGQKVEFLVSFYNNEISEKSEIFDDQFSVERPDGSNFTLKIRSTKLEDSAMYFCASSTSAWLTEASFGSGTRLTVV.

V gene TRBV29-1 combines with J gene TRBJ2-3; D ambiguous. The CDR3 is 16 residues long. Trimming took 0 bases from V and 0 from J, leaving 13 bases between them. The V gene's germline CDR1 is SQVTM and CDR2 ANQGSEA. The CDR3 sequence is CSVEDVSYGSTDTQYF. The DNA for the CDR3 is TGCAGCGTTGAAGATGTGTCCTATGGCAGCACAGATACGCAGTATTTT.

This clonotype was recorded many times. The chain joins TRBV7-2 to TRBJ1-5; D is perhaps TRBD1 (5 bases). This CDR3 is built from 13 residues. Germline lookup yields CDR1 SGHTA and CDR2 FQGNSA. V was pared by 2 bases and J by 4 bases, with 6 bases between. This CDR3 reads CASSLSGNQPQHF. Written as DNA, the CDR3 is TGTGCCAGCAGCTTATCAGGGAATCAGCCCCAGCATTTT.

Only a few counts were recorded for this clonotype. The chain employs TRBV20-1 and TRBJ1-5, with D perhaps TRBD1 (6 bases). Germline V gives CDR1 DFQATT, CDR2 SNEGSKA (reference sequence). There are 14 residues in the CDR3. Trimming took 3 bases from V and 1 from J, leaving 10 bases between them. The CDR3 spells CSASTGTSNQPQHF. Written as DNA, the CDR3 is TGCAGTGCTAGTACAGGGACCAGCAATCAGCCCCAGCATTTT.

A few counts support this clonotype. The gene calls are TRBV4-1 and TRBJ2-6, with TRBD1 as a possible D gene (6 bases). The CDR3 extends over 16 amino acids. The V gene lost 6 bases and the J gene lost 1 base, with 13 bases spanning the gap. CDR1 and CDR2 from the germline V gene are MGHRA and YSYEKL. In DNA form, the CDR3 reads TGCGCCAGCAGTGAGAACAGGGTATCTGGGGCCAACGTCCTGACTTTC. Its protein is CASSENRVSGANVLTF.

This sequence joins TRBV5-1 and TRBJ1-6; D not certain. The germline V gene encodes CDR1 SGHRS and CDR2 YFSETQ. Trimming left V 4 bases short and J 14 bases short, with 16 bases between. The CDR3 is 13 amino acids. CDR3 nucleotide sequence: TGCGCCAGCAGCCATAGAGGTCCTAGCACCCTCCACTTT. Encoded protein: CASSHRGPSTLHF.

The table lists this clonotype with a few counts. This chain uses TRBV19 with TRBJ1-1, with D possibly TRBD1 on 5 matching bases. Looked up from germline, CDR1 is LNHDA and CDR2 is SQIVND (reference sequence). CDR3 length: 14 residues. The V end lost 5 bases, the J end lost 4 bases, and 14 bases lay between the germline ends. CDR3 protein: CASSSQGGSTEAFF. CDR3 in DNA: TGTGCCAGTAGTTCCCAGGGAGGGAGCACTGAAGCTTTCTTT.

This clonotype was found a few times. The chain is built from TRBV12-3 or TRBV12-4 and TRBJ1-3; tentative D call: TRBD1 (5 bases). The V gene lost 3 bases and the J gene lost 7 bases, with 13 bases spanning the gap. This CDR3 is 14 amino acids long. CDR3: CASSFAGELNTIYF. The CDR3 coding sequence is TGTGCCAGCAGTTTTGCGGGGGAGCTGAACACCATATATTTT.

Turning to this clonotype: At one end, the junction sequence differs from germline, possibly due to a read error. The chain has TRBV11-2 and TRBJ2-7; TRBD2 matches 8 bases. The CDR3 loop spans 17 amino acids. Germline V gene data show CDR1 as SGHAT and CDR2 as FQNNGV. CDR3 protein: CASSMTGGRLSSFEQYF. The CDR3 DNA reads TGTGCCAGCAGCATGACTGGCGGGAGGCTAAGCTCCTTCGAGCAGTACTTC.

J is TRBJ1-3 and V is TRBV20-1; D is undetermined. This CDR3 has 14 residues. V was trimmed by 6 bases and J by 8 bases, leaving 20 bases between them. Germline loops: CDR1 DFQATT, CDR2 SNEGSKA (reference sequence). CDR3: CSAVDGELGDTIYF. For the CDR3, the DNA is TGCAGTGCCGTGGACGGGGAGCTTGGGGACACCATATATTTT.

This clonotype appeared a single time. The CDR3 protein is CASSHRQTRARAEAFF. For the CDR3, the DNA is TGCGCCAGCAGCCACCGGCAAACAAGGGCACGTGCTGAAGCTTTCTTT. The chain joins TRBV5-1 to TRBJ1-1; D not resolved. From germline, CDR1 is SGHRS and CDR2 YFSETQ. This CDR3 is 16 amino acids long. V was trimmed by 4 bases and J by 6 bases, leaving 22 bases between them.

This clonotype was counted only a few times. The chain carries TRBV10-2 and TRBJ2-7; D gene ambiguous. The CDR3 length is 15 residues. V was trimmed by 3 bases and J by 0 bases, leaving 12 bases between them. CDR1 is WSHSY, CDR2 SAAADI, per germline. CDR3 sequence reads: CASSDFGQLSYEQYF. The CDR3 DNA is TGCGCCAGCAGTGATTTTGGGCAGCTCTCCTACGAGCAGTACTTC.

This chain links TRBV20-1 with TRBJ1-2; tentatively, D is TRBD1 (5 bases). CDR3 length: 14 residues. V gave up 0 bases and J gave up 6 bases, with 14 bases separating them. Germline CDR1 reads DFQATT; CDR2 reads SNEGSKA (reference sequence). The CDR3 nucleotides read TGCAGTGCTAGAGATGGCAGGGTGAACAATGGCTACACCTTC. This codes for CSARDGRVNNGYTF.

This clonotype was recorded at least ten times. The rearrangement links TRBV9 to TRBJ1-2; TRBD1 agrees at 7 bases. Germline V CDR1 and CDR2: SGDLS, YYNGEE. This CDR3 is 17 amino acids long. V lost 4 bases, J lost 3 bases, and 15 bases stayed unmatched. CDR3 in DNA: TGTGCCAGCAGCCCGCAAAAGGGTCGACAGGGAGACTATGGCTACACCTTC. Its protein is CASSPQKGRQGDYGYTF.

To note about this clonotype: The junction departs from germline at one end; a sequencing error may be responsible. This sequence joins TRBV7-3 and TRBJ1-6; no firm D call. The CDR3 runs 14 residues. In germline, CDR1 is SGHTA, CDR2 FQGTGA. CDR3 in amino acids: CASSEARDNSPLHF. DNA of the CDR3: TGTGCCAGCAGTGAAGCGAGAGACAATTCGCCCCTCCACTTT. The complete variable domain, with remaining parts taken from reference TRBV7-3 and TRBJ1-6, reads GAGVSQTPSNKVTEKGKYVELRCDPISGHTALYWYRQSLGQGPEFLIYFQGTGAADDSGLPNDRFFAVRPEGSVSTLKIQRTERGDSAVYLCASSEARDNSPLHFGNGTRLTVT.